This T cell receptor beta chain was profiled in a study of cytomegalovirus exposure and HLA in healthy donors (dated by TCRdb to the late 2010s). Turning to the overall study: An earlier analysis of fewer than 750 of the donors reported over 250 Gb of sequence data and 90 million to 120 million unique TCR beta sequences obtained from about 179 million T cells. Approximately 300 gigabases of sequencing data and 75 million to 85 million unique TCR sequences made up an early release that covered approximately 620 HLA-typed donors. Of the roughly 410 genotyped donors, approximately 81% were placed in the genetic ancestry cluster associated with self-reported Caucasian donors. The aim of the study was to test whether cataloging public T cell receptors could identify signatures of past pathogen exposure. The study used immunosequencing to profile the T cell repertoires of approximately 650 subjects and linked those repertoires to cytomegalovirus serostatus. In addition to the first cohort of 666 subjects, a separate validation cohort of approximately 110 different subjects was used. The study combined high-throughput TCR immunosequencing, statistical association of individual TCRs with disease status, and machine learning to predict cytomegalovirus infection status. A later analysis re-examined previously published TCR beta repertoires from over 500 donors and added high-resolution HLA genotyping to investigate patterns of TCR occurrence. In the later analysis, no new phenotypic data were used to find candidate immune exposures; instead, reliance was placed on TCR beta sequences and their occurrence across donors. An earlier analysis of more than 450 of the donors used high-throughput TCR beta sequencing to judge whether each TCR beta V gene segment behaved as functional or pseudogenic. Donor age, sex, ethnicity and CMV serostatus were compiled alongside the repertoire data. Genome-wide SNP genotypes for about 60% of the 666 donors were used in a later genetic analysis, which treated that subset as a discovery cohort. All discovery cohort repertoires had been generated using a single sequencing platform. HLA typing covered class I and class II loci at four-digit resolution. The number of donors typed differed by locus, with roughly 620-640 for A, B, C, DRB1 and DQB1, roughly 520 for DQA1, over 600 for DPA1, and over 400 for DPB1. About five DR-DQ haplotypes were treated as single units for association and clustering because of strong linkage in the cohort. On average, around 230,000 unique TCR beta nucleotide sequences were sequenced per donor among 398 genotyped donors of the cohort, with 15% to 20% of those sequences being non-productive.

To note about this clone: This clone's antigen is unknown. No per-base quality is available; no much larger clone lies one base away.

The protocol used for the library was the immunoSEQ multiplex PCR assay. For the multiplex PCR, a mixture combining 60 forward primers for TCR Vbeta segments and 13 reverse primers for TCR Jbeta segments was used. Amplification of the CDR3 region of rearranged TCR beta genes was performed with a multiplex PCR assay on genomic DNA. The Illumina HiSeq System was used to sequence the amplified TCR beta libraries as 87-base-pair reads. For the original study's pipeline: A later analysis counted about 80 million unique TCR beta chains across the 700 or so repertoires, and 10 million to 11 million of these chains were shared by at least two donors. Raw reads were error-corrected and collapsed into unique sequences with a nearest-neighbor algorithm that merged closely related sequences to remove PCR and sequencing errors. To assign V, D and J gene segments, CDR3 sequences were aligned to IMGT reference sequences. Each retained sequence needed at least a six-nucleotide match to both a V gene segment and a J gene segment. A rearrangement was called productive if the CDR3 had no stop codons and remained in frame with V and J, and every other rearrangement was called non-productive. CDR3 was defined according to IMGT convention as the region running from the second conserved V-encoded cysteine to the conserved J-encoded phenylalanine. In an earlier analysis of around 570 of the donors, sequences lacking an unambiguous match to a single V gene segment were excluded. An earlier analysis of a few hundred of the donors called V segments functional above 56.7% productive rearrangements and segregating when the between-donor standard deviation exceeded 5%. To diagnose cytomegalovirus status from the catalog of TCR beta chain sequences, a statistical classification framework was built. V and J gene assignment, in a later analysis, came from comparing TCR nucleotide sequences with IMGT/GENE-DB human TR gene sequences. Using the TCRdist pipeline, a later analysis assigned CDR3 sequences along with most-parsimonious VDJ recombination scenarios. In a later analysis, every TCR beta chain was defined by the combination of its CDR3 amino acid sequence and its V-gene family, and reads without a unique V-gene family were dropped. A later analysis removed 600 or so highly shared, low-generation-probability nucleotide sequences to deal with suspected cross-contamination and a sequencing artifact. In a later analysis, a clonal expansion index was calculated for each public chain from normalized within-repertoire ranks of inferred template counts. A later analysis computed generation probabilities with a VDJ recombination model fitted to out-of-frame rearrangements, and checked the results against IGoR. A later analysis scored TCR-TCR, TCR-HLA and TCR-CMV co-occurrence with hypergeometric tests, applying a repertoire-size bias correction to TCR pairs. False discovery rates were estimated in a later analysis by permuting HLA or CMV assignments 20 times. In a later analysis, co-occurring TCRs were grouped using DBSCAN, and TCRdist sequence similarity was added for clustering within HLA-allele-positive subsets. Repertoires with fewer than 30,000 or more than 120,000 public chains were left out of co-occurrence clustering, as were a handful of repertoires with anomalous nucleotide sharing. The immuneACCESS repertoire file appears here via TCRdb, limited to in-frame rearrangements. These files lack a portion of the clones; in checked studies, under half of the deficit traces to unresolved V genes, and the cause of the others is not known. V, J and clone size are taken as reported in that table, and D and trimming were inferred from the DNA itself. The sample profile shows more than 200,000 clones; about 80% of them were found once. The leading ten clones occupy 4.5% to 7% of the sample.

The cohort consisted of 650 to 700 healthy bone marrow donors. Cohort members were all nominally healthy when sampled, although unrecorded immune exposures were likely present. The donor was CMV seropositive and belonged to the group of more than 250 seropositive cohort members. Every donor gave a peripheral blood sample, and the peripheral blood mononuclear cells from that sample were used for TCR beta sequencing. Genomic DNA extraction from the blood cell samples was performed with the Qiagen DNeasy Blood Extraction Kit. Results and caveats for the whole study, not just this receptor: Most TCR sequences were seen in very few donors, while some public TCRs were found in many individuals. Broadly in line with IMGT annotations, most TCR beta V segments showed up in productive rearrangements about 87% or about 30% of the time in an earlier analysis of a few hundred of the donors. In a later analysis, most CMV-associated TCR beta chains were found to appear HLA-restricted, with HLA associations seemingly driven largely by CMV exposure. In vitro tests confirmed that a few of the cytomegalovirus-associated TCR beta chains recognize cytomegalovirus antigens. Linkage disequilibrium might explain the correlated functional status among segregating V segments, but an unknown experimental factor could not be ruled out. The study gave a list of some 150 TCR beta chains associated with cytomegalovirus. In a later genetic analysis, a missense DCLRE1C variant was associated with V-gene and J-gene trimming of TCR beta chains, and the association was replicated in an independent cohort. In a later analysis, HLA-associated TCR beta chains were found to be more clonally expanded and to have lower generation probabilities than equally common non-associated chains. A later genetic analysis reported fewer N-insertions in productive TCRs among donors in an Asian-associated ancestry cluster than the roughly 700-donor mean. Only TCR beta chains were sequenced in this cohort, and the absence of alpha or paired-chain data limited detectable features. HLA typing was unavailable for some donors at each locus, so association tests used only the typed subset. A later analysis found that TCR association rates varied across HLA loci, with DRB1 alleles showing the most associated TCRs and HLA-C alleles the fewest. A further reported finding was that TCR beta sequences accurately predicted the HLA-A and HLA-B alleles for most subjects in the first cohort. A group of highly shared sequence variants was considered likely to be a technical artifact of the sequencing pipeline. According to the authors, the approach could potentially be generalized to other disease states and immunological phenotypes. Immune exposure information for the cohort was limited to CMV serostatus. Sequencing depth was assumed to be roughly uniform across donors in the presence/absence analyses, though that assumption may not hold. Assigning TCR associations to individual alleles was difficult when HLA alleles, especially DR and DQ, strongly co-occurred. Approximately 16 rarely observed V segments, including chromosome 9 orphons, were excluded from the earlier analysis of several hundred of the donors because counts were too low. The classifier was reported to diagnose cytomegalovirus status with high specificity and sensitivity in both the original cohort and the validation cohort. In a later analysis, several top co-occurrence clusters were reported to appear linked to parvovirus B19, influenza, CMV and Epstein-Barr virus. The 87-base-pair reads could not distinguish some IMGT-functional V segments, including TRBV6-2 and TRBV6-3, so those segments were excluded. Specific HLA alleles were associated with over 15,000 TCR beta sequences at a false discovery rate of 0.05 in a later analysis.

The germline V gene (reference sequence) supplies CDR1 MNHNY and CDR2 SVGAGI. V and J lose 7 bases and 11 bases, and a span of 18 bases separates them. Its CDR3 holds 13 amino acids, cysteine through phenylalanine. The entry retains the CDR3 DNA only, 39 bases that are in frame from base 1. The sample taken for sequencing was PBMCs. The receptor was derived from a man in his forties in good health and CMV-seropositive. The rearranged chain carries TRBV6-6 and TRBJ1-5, and possibly TRBD1, on 5 matching bases. Read as DNA, the sequence is TGTGCCAGCACCACGGGACTGCTATGGGCCCAGCATTTT. Its product reads: CASTTGLLWAQHF.